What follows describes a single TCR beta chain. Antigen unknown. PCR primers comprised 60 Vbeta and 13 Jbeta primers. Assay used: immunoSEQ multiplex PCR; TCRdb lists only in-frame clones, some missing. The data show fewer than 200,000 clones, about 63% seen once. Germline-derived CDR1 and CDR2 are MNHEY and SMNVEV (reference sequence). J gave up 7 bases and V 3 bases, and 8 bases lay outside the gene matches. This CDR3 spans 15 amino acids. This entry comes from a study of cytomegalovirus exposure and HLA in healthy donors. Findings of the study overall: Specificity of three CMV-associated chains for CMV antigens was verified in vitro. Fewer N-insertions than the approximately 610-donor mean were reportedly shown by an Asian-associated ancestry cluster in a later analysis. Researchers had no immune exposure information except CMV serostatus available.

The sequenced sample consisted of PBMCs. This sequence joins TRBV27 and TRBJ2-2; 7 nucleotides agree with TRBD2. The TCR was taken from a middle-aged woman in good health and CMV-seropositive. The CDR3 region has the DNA TGTGCCAGCAGTTTCGAGGGAGGGCCTGGCGGGGAGCTGTTTTTT. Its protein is CASSFEGGPGGELFF.